This record covers a single TCR beta chain. Its matching antigen is unknown. The germline V gene has CDR1 MDHEN and CDR2 SYDVKM. This CDR3 has 19 residues. J lost 7 bases, V lost 4 bases, and 18 bases had no gene match. A mixed TRB-A/B primer pool amplified rearranged TRB by multiplex touch-down PCR. TCRdb itself ran the multiplex PCR reads through MiXCR, one entry per CDR3 protein. This sample has fewer than 6,000 distinct CDR3 sequences, with about 20% found just once. The data were taken from a study of T cell repertoires in aging, cancer and after chemotherapy. Study in general: The whole study produced a dataset of millions of TCR reads. Study-wide results and limits: Age-matched healthy donors had significantly more diverse, less clonal blood TCR repertoires than untreated cancer patients. No conclusions about immunological memory after chemotherapy can be drawn from the repertoire data.

TCR beta rearrangements were amplified from peripheral blood genomic DNA. The sample consisted of blood. The clonotype was recovered from a human donor with a blood cancer. The chain uses TRBV28 and TRBJ2-1; TRBD2 matches at 11 bases. CDR3 protein: CASSSFPGLAGGRMNEQFF. CDR3 in DNA: TGTGCCAGCAGTTCTTTTCCAGGGTTAGCGGGAGGGCGTATGAATGAGCAGTTCTTC.